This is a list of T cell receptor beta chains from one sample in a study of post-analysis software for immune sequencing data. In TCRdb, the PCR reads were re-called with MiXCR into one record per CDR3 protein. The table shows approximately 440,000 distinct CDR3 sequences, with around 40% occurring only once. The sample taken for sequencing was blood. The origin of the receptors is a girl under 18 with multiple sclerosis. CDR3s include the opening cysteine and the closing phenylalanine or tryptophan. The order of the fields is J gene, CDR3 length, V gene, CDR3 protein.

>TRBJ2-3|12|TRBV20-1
CSASIASDTQYF
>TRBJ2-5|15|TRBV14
CAGSRRDKKRETQYF
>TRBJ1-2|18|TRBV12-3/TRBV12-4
CASSLDREVWRTWDGCTF
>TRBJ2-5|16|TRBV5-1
CASGRAGTSVQETQYF
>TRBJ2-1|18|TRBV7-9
CASSLSLAGASSYNEQFF
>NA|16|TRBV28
CASSPSGRGPFHEQYF
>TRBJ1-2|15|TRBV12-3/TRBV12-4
CASSLTLGRGGGYTF
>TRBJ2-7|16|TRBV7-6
CVSSLGAGGSSYEQYF
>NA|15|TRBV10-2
CASTLLAGGYYEQYF
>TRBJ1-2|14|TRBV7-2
CASSLAGEDYGYTF
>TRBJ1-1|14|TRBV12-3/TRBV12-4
CASSLEQGMSEAFF
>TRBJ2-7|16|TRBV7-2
CASSFRLAGLSYEQYF
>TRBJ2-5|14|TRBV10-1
CASSESGAQETQYF
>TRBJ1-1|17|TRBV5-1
CASSLSGTGGLNTEAFF
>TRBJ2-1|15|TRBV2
CASSLSSGRMHEQFF
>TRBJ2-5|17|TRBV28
CASSPRGGKRAKETQYF
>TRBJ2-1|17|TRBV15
CATSRDDTGGRGSEQFF
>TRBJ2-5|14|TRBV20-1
CSAREQGGRETQYF